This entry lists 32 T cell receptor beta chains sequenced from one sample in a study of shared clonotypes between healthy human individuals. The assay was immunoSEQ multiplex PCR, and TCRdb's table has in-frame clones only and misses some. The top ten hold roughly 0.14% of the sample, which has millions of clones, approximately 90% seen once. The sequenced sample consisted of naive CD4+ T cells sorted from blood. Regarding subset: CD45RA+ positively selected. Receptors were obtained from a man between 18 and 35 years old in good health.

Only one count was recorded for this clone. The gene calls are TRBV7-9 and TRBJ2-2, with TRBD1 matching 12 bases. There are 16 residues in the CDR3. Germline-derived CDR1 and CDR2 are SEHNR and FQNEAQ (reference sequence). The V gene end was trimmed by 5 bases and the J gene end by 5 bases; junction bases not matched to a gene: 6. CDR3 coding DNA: TGTGCCAGCAGCCTGGGACAGGGGGCGCGAACCGGGGAGCTGTTTTTT. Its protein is CASSLGQGARTGELFF.

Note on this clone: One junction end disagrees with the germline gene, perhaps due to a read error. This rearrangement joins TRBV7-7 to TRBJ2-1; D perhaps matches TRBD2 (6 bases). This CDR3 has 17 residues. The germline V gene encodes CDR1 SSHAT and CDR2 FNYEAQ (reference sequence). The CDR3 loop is CASSRAGRMILLNEQFF. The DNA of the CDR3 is TGTGCTAGCAGCCGGGCGGGACGTATGATCCTCCTCAATGAGCAGTTCTTC.

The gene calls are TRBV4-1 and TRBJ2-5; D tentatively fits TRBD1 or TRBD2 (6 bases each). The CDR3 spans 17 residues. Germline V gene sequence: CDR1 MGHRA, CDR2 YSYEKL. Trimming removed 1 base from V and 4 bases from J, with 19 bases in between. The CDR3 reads CASSQGFGGGKTETQYF. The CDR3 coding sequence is TGCGCCAGCAGCCAAGGGTTTGGGGGCGGGAAAACAGAGACCCAGTACTTC.

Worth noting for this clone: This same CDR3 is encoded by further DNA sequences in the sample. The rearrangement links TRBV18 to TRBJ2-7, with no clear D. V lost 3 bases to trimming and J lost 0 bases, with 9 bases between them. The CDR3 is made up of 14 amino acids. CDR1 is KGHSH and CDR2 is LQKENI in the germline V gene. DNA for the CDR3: TGTGCCAGCTCACCTCTAGGTAGCTCCTACGAGCAGTACTTC. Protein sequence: CASSPLGSSYEQYF.

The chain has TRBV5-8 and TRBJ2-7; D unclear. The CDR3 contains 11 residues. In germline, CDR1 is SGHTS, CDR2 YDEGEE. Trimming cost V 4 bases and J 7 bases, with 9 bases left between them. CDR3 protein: CASSLSTEQYF. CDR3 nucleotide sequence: TGTGCCAGCAGCCTTAGTACGGAGCAGTACTTC.

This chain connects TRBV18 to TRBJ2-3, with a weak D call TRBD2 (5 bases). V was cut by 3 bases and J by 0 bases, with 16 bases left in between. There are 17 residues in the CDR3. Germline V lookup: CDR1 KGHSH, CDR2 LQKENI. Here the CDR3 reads CASSPSYKTTSTDTQYF. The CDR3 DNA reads TGTGCCAGCTCACCGAGTTACAAGACTACTAGCACAGATACGCAGTATTTT.

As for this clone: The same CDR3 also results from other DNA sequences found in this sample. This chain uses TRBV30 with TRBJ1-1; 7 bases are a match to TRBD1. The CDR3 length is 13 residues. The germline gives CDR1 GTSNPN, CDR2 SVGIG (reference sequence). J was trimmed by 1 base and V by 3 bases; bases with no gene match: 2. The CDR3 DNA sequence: TGTGCCTGGAGGGGACAGTCGAACACTGAAGCTTTCTTT. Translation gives CAWRGQSNTEAFF.

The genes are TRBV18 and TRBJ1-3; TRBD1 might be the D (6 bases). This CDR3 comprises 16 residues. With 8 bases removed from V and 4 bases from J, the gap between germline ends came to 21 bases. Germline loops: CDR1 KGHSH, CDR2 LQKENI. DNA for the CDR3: TGTGCCAGCCCGAGTAACCAGGGGATCTACGGAAACACCATATATTTT. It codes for CASPSNQGIYGNTIYF.

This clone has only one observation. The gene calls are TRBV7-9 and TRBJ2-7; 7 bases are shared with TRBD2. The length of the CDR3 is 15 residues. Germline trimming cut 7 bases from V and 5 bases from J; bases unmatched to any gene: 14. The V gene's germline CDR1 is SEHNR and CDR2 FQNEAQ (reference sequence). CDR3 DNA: TGTGCCAGCACTCTTCCAGGGAGGGGCGTCGACGAGCAGTACTTC. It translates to CASTLPGRGVDEQYF.

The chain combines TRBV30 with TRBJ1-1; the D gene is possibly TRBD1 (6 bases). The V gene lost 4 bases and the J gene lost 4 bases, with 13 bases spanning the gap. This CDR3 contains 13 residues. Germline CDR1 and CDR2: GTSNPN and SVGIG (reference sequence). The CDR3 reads CAWTGVPVTEAFF. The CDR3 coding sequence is TGTGCCTGGACAGGGGTCCCGGTCACTGAAGCTTTCTTT.

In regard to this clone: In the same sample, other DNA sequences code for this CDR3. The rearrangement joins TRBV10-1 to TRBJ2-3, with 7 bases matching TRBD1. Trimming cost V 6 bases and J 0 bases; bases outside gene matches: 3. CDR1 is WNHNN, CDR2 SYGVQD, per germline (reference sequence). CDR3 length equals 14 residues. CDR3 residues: CASSPGQSTDTQYF. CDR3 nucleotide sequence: TGCGCCAGCAGCCCGGGACAGAGCACAGATACGCAGTATTTT.

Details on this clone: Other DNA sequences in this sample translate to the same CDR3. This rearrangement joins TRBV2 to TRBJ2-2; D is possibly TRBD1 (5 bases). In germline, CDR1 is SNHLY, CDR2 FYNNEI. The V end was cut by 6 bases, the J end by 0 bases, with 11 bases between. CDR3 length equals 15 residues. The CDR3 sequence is CASRRGGTNTGELFF. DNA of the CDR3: TGTGCCAGCAGAAGGGGCGGTACGAACACCGGGGAGCTGTTTTTT.

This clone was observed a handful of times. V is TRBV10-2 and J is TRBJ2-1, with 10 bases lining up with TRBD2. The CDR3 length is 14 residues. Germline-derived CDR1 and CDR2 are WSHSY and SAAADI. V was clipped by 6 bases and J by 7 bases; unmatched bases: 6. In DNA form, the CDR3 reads TGCGCCAGCAGGGAGCGGGAGGGCCGTAATGAGCAGTTCTTC. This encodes CASREREGRNEQFF.

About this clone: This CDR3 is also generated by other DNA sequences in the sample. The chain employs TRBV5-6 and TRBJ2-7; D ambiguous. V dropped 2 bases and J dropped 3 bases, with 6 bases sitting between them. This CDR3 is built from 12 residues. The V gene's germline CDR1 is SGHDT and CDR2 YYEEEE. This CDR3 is CASSFLGYEQYF. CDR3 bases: TGTGCCAGCAGCTTCTTAGGCTACGAGCAGTACTTC. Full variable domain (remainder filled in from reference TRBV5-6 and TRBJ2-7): DAGVTQSPTHLIKTRGQQVTLRCSPKSGHDTVSWYQQALGQGPQFIFQYYEEEERQRGNFPDRFSGHQFPNYSSELNVNALLLGDSALYLCASSFLGYEQYFGPGTRLTVT.

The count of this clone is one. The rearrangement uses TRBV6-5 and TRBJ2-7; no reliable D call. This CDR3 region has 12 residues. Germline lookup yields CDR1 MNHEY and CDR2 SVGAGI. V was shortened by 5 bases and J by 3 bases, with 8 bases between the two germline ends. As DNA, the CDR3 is TGTGCCAGCAGTCAGTTAAGCTACGAGCAGTACTTC. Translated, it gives CASSQLSYEQYF.

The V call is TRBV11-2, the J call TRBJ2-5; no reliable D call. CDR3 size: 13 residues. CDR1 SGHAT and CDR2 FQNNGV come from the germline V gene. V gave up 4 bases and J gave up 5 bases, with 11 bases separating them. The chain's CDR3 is CASSSGPGETQYF. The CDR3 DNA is TGTGCCAGCAGCTCCGGGCCCGGGGAGACCCAGTACTTC.

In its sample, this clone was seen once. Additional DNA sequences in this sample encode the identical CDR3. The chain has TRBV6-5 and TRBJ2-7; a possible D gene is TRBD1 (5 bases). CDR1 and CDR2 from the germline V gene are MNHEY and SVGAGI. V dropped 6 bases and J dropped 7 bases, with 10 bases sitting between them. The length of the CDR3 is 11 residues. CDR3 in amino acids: CASSQGGEQYF. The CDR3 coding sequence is TGTGCCAGCAGCCAGGGTGGAGAGCAGTACTTC.

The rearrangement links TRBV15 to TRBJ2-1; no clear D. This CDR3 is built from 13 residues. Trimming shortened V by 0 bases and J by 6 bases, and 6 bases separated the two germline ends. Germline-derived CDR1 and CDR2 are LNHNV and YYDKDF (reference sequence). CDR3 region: CATSRDSVNEQFF. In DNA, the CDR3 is TGTGCCACCAGCAGAGATTCAGTCAATGAGCAGTTCTTC.

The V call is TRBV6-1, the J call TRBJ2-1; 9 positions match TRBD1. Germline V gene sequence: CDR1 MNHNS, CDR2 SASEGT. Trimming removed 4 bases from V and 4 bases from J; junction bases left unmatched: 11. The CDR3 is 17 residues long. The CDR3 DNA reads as TGTGCCAGCAGTGGGTCCCTGACAGGGGGTGGTTACAATGAGCAGTTCTTC. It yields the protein CASSGSLTGGGYNEQFF.

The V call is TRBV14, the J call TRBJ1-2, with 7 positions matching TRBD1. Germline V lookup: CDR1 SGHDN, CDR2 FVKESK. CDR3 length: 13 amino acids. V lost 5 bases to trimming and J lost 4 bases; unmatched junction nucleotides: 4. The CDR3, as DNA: TGTGCCAGCAGCATGTGGGACAGCTATGGCTACACCTTC. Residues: CASSMWDSYGYTF.

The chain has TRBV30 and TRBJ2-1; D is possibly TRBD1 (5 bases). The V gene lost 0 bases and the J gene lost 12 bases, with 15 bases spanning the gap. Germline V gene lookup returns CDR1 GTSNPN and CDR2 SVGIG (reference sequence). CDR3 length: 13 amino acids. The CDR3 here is CAWSVRRATGQFF. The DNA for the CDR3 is TGTGCCTGGAGTGTACGTCGCGCTACAGGGCAGTTCTTC.

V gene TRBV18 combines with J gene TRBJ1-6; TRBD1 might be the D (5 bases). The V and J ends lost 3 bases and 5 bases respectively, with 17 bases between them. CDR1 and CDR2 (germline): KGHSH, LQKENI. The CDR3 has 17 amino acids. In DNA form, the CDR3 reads TGTGCCAGCTCACCCTATTCCCAGTGGGGCAATAATTCACCCCTCCACTTT. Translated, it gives CASSPYSQWGNNSPLHF.

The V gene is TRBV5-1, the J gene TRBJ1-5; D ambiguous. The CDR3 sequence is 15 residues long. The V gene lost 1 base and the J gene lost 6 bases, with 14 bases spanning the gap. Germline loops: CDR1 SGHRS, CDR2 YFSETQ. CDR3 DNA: TGCGCCAGCAGCTTGTCTGGGGATTTAGGTCAGCCCCAGCATTTT. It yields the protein CASSLSGDLGQPQHF.

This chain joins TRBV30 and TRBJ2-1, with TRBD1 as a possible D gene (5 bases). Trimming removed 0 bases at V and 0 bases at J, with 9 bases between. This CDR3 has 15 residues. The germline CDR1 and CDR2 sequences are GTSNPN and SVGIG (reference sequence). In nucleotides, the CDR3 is TGTGCCTGGAGTGTAGGGGATCCCTCCTACAATGAGCAGTTCTTC. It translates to CAWSVGDPSYNEQFF. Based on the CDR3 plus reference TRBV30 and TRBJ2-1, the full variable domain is SQTIHQWPATLVQPVGSPLSLECTVEGTSNPNLYWYRQAAGRGLQLLFYSVGIGQISSEVPQNLSASRPQDRQFILSSKKLLLSDSGFYLCAWSVGDPSYNEQFFGPGTRLTVL.

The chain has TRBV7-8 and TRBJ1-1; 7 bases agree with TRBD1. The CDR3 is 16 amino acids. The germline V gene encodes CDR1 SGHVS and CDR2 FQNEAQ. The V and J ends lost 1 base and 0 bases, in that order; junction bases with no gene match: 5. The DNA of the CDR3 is TGTGCCAGCAGCTTAGTTGGGACAGCCATGAACACTGAAGCTTTCTTT. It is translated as CASSLVGTAMNTEAFF. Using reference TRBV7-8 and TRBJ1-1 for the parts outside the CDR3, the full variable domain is GAGVSQSPRYKVAKRGQDVALRCDPISGHVSLFWYQQALGQGPEFLTYFQNEAQLDKSGLPSDRFFAERPEGSVSTLKIQRTQQEDSAVYLCASSLVGTAMNTEAFFGQGTRLTVV.

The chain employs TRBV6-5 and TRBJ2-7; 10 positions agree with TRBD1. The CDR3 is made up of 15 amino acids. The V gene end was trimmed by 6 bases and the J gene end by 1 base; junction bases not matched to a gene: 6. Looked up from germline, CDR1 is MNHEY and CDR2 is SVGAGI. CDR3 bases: TGTGCCAGCAGCGGGACAGGGGTCGGATCCTACGAGCAGTACTTC. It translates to CASSGTGVGSYEQYF.

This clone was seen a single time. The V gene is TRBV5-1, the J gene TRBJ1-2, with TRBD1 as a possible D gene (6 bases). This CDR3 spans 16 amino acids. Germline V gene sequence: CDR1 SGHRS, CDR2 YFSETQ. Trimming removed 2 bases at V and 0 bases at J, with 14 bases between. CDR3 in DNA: TGCGCCAGCAGCTTAGGGGGGACATCTTCTAACTATGGCTACACCTTC. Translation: CASSLGGTSSNYGYTF.

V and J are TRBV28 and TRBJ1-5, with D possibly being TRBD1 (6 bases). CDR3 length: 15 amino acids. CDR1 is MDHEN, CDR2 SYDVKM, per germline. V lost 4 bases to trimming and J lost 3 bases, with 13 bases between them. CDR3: CASSSDSLINQPQHF. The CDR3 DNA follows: TGTGCCAGCAGTTCGGACAGCCTGATCAATCAGCCCCAGCATTTT.

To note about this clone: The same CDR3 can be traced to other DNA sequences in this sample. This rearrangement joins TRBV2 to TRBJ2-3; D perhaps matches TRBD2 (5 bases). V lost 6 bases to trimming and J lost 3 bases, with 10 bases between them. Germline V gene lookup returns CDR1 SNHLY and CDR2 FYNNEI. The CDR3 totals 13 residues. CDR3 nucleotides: TGTGCCAGCAGCCCACCGGGAACAGATACGCAGTATTTT. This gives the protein CASSPPGTDTQYF.

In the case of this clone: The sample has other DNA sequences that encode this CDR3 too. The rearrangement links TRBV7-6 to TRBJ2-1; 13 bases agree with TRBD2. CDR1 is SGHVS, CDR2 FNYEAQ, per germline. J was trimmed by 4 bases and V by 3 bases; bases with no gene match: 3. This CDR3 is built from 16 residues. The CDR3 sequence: CASSLGTSGIYNEQFF. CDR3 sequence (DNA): TGTGCCAGCAGCTTGGGGACTAGCGGGATATACAATGAGCAGTTCTTC.

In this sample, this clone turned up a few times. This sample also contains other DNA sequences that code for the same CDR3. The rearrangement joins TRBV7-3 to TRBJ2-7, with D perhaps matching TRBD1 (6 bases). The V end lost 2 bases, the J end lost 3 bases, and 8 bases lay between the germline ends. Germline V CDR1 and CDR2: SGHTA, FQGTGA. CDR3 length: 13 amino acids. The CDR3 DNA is TGTGCCAGCAGCTTAGGGGGCGGCTACGAGCAGTACTTC. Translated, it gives CASSLGGGYEQYF.

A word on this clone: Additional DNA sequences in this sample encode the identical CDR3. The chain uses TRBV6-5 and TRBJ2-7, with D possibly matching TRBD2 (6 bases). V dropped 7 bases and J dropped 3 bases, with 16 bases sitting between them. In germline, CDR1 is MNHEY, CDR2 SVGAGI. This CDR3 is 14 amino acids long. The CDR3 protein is CASKTGDSHYEQYF. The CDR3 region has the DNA TGTGCCAGCAAAACGGGGGACTCCCACTACGAGCAGTACTTC.